One sample yielded the 28 T cell receptor beta chains listed below, sequenced in a study of cytomegalovirus exposure and HLA in healthy donors. Primers: 60 Vbeta forward and 13 Jbeta reverse. Data came from immunoSEQ multiplex PCR; TCRdb stores just in-frame clones and leaves some out. Counted here are about 100,000 clones, about 70% occurring once; the ten biggest clones make up about 14%. The specimen was PBMCs. These receptors were taken from a woman aged 70-85 years in good health and CMV-seropositive.

This sequence joins TRBV6-1 and TRBJ2-7; 8 positions match TRBD1. Germline V gene data show CDR1 as MNHNS and CDR2 as SASEGT. There are 15 residues in the CDR3. The V and J ends lost 7 bases and 3 bases, in that order; junction bases with no gene match: 11. CDR3 in DNA: TGTGCCAGCAACCCTCAGGGACAGGAGGGCTACGAGCAGTACTTC. Protein product: CASNPQGQEGYEQYF.

This sequence joins TRBV18 and TRBJ2-3, with 10 nucleotides matching TRBD1. The CDR3 sequence is 18 residues long. V lost 3 bases to trimming and J lost 7 bases; unmatched junction nucleotides: 16. In germline, CDR1 is KGHSH, CDR2 LQKENI. CDR3 region: CASSPLGRQGAITHTQYF. Here the CDR3 DNA reads TGTGCCAGCTCACCCCTGGGCAGACAGGGGGCGATCACGCATACGCAGTATTTT. Combining the CDR3 with reference TRBV18 and TRBJ2-3 gives the whole variable domain NAGVMQNPRHLVRRRGQEARLRCSPMKGHSHVYWYRQLPEEGLKFMVYLQKENIIDESGMPKERFSAEFPKEGPSILRIQQVVRGDSAAYFCASSPLGRQGAITHTQYFGPGTRLTVL.

V gene TRBV7-2 combines with J gene TRBJ1-5, with unresolved D. Trimming pared 1 base from V and 5 bases from J, leaving 9 bases between. CDR1 and CDR2 (germline): SGHTA, FQGNSA. The CDR3 contains 14 residues. This CDR3 reads CASSLGPVYQPQHF. The CDR3, as DNA: TGTGCCAGCAGCTTAGGGCCAGTCTATCAGCCCCAGCATTTT.

This clone is a singleton in its sample. The junction differs from germline at one of its ends, possibly a read error. The chain is built from TRBV7-7 and TRBJ2-1; TRBD2 agrees at 12 bases. There are 19 residues in the CDR3. Germline loops: CDR1 SSHAT, CDR2 FNYEAQ (reference sequence). The CDR3, as DNA: TGTGCTAGCAGCTTAAGTCTAGCGGGAGGGAGGAGCTCCTACAATGAGCAGTTCTTC. Its translation is CASSLSLAGGRSSYNEQFF.

The CDR3 spells CASSFDRAYGYTF. The CDR3 DNA follows: TGCGCCAGCAGTTTCGACAGGGCGTATGGCTACACCTTC. The chain carries TRBV10-1 and TRBJ1-2; 7 bases match TRBD1. The CDR3 contains 13 residues. The V segment lost 5 bases and the J segment 5 bases; nucleotides outside the gene matches: 5. Germline CDR1 is WNHNN and CDR2 is SYGVQD (reference sequence).

Points on this clone: The same CDR3 can be traced to other DNA sequences in this sample. The chain combines TRBV29-1 with TRBJ2-7; 9 nucleotides align to TRBD1. V was clipped by 4 bases and J by 3 bases; unmatched bases: 1. There are 12 residues in the CDR3. Germline V CDR1 and CDR2: SQVTM, ANQGSEA. CDR3 region: CSVGDRDYEQYF. CDR3 coding DNA: TGCAGCGTTGGGGACAGGGACTACGAGCAGTACTTC.

About this clone: One end of the junction varies from germline; a read error may be responsible. The V and J genes are TRBV7-9 and TRBJ1-2; a weak D match, TRBD1 (5 bases). Germline V gives CDR1 SEHNR, CDR2 FQNEAQ (reference sequence). The CDR3 length is 14 residues. CDR3 nucleotides: TGTTCCAGCAGACCCACGACAGTGAACTATGGCTACACCTTC. Translation: CSSRPTTVNYGYTF.

DNA of the CDR3: TGTGCCAGCAGGGGGGCGGGGGGAGGCACAGATACGCAGTATTTT. Amino acid sequence: CASRGAGGGTDTQYF. The genes are TRBV6-5 and TRBJ2-3; TRBD2 agrees at 8 bases. This CDR3 contains 15 residues. Trimming took 6 bases from V and 1 from J; bases not matched to a gene: 6. Germline V CDR1 and CDR2: MNHEY, SVGAGI.

The chain recombines TRBV7-2 with TRBJ2-5; weak D call: TRBD1 (5 bases). CDR1 is SGHTA and CDR2 is FQGNSA in the germline V gene. The CDR3 loop spans 16 amino acids. With 3 bases removed from V and 0 bases from J, the gap between germline ends came to 14 bases. The CDR3 DNA follows: TGTGCCAGCAGCTTCAACGGAAGGGGAAACCAAGAGACCCAGTACTTC. It encodes CASSFNGRGNQETQYF.

V and J are TRBV6-4 and TRBJ2-2; the D gene is possibly TRBD2 (5 bases). This CDR3 has 15 residues. The V end was cut by 6 bases, the J end by 7 bases, with 18 bases between. Germline V lookup: CDR1 MRHNA, CDR2 SNTAGT. CDR3 loop: CASRALDSGSGELFF. The CDR3 DNA sequence: TGTGCCAGCAGAGCCTTGGACTCGGGCAGCGGGGAGCTGTTTTTT.

V gene TRBV14 combines with J gene TRBJ2-5; TRBD1 matches at 10 bases. Germline V gene data show CDR1 as SGHDN and CDR2 as FVKESK. The CDR3 covers 16 residues. Unmatched junction bases numbered 10, after V lost 4 bases and J lost 5 bases. The CDR3 coding sequence is TGTGCCAGCAGCCGACCCCTGACAGGGGGCTCGGAGACCCAGTACTTC. Amino acids: CASSRPLTGGSETQYF.

This clone came up a few times. The rearrangement links TRBV28 to TRBJ1-2; D call uncertain. This CDR3 is 10 amino acids long. The germline CDR1 and CDR2 sequences are MDHEN and SYDVKM. CDR3 amino acids: CASGNYGYTF. CDR3 coding DNA: TGTGCGTCGGGGAACTATGGCTACACCTTC.

This clone appeared once. The rearrangement uses TRBV29-1 and TRBJ2-1; TRBD2 aligns across 7 bases. The germline gives CDR1 SQVTM, CDR2 ANQGSEA. CDR3 size: 12 residues. With 3 bases clipped from V and 10 bases from J, the junction kept 6 bases outside the gene matches. Written as DNA, the CDR3 is TGCAGCGTTGATTCCCCACTAGCGGAGCAGTTCTTC. It is translated as CSVDSPLAEQFF.

This chain joins TRBV5-4 and TRBJ2-7, with 9 bases that match TRBD2. Germline V gene lookup returns CDR1 SGHNT and CDR2 YYREEE (reference sequence). Germline trimming cut 5 bases from V and 0 bases from J; bases unmatched to any gene: 12. This CDR3 contains 17 residues. The CDR3 nucleotides read TGTGCCAGCAGTTCTACCATTCGGACTAGCGCCTCCTACGAGCAGTACTTC. The encoded protein is CASSSTIRTSASYEQYF.

This chain links TRBV27 with TRBJ1-5; D is perhaps TRBD1 (5 bases). CDR1 MNHEY and CDR2 SMNVEV come from the germline V gene (reference sequence). CDR3 length: 14 amino acids. Trimming took off 7 bases at V and 2 bases at J, with 12 bases between the two ends. CDR3 region: CASMEQGGNQPQHF. CDR3 sequence (DNA): TGTGCCAGCATGGAGCAGGGCGGCAATCAGCCCCAGCATTTT.

The chain employs TRBV7-9 and TRBJ2-3; D is undetermined. The V gene lost 6 bases and the J gene lost 0 bases, with 7 bases spanning the gap. There are 13 residues in the CDR3. CDR1 is SEHNR, CDR2 FQNEAQ, per germline (reference sequence). DNA of the CDR3: TGTGCCAGCAGTCCAACTAGCACAGATACGCAGTATTTT. Its translation: CASSPTSTDTQYF.

The gene calls are TRBV2 and TRBJ2-7; tentatively, D is TRBD1 (6 bases). The V end was cut by 6 bases, the J end by 5 bases, with 20 bases between. The germline CDR1 and CDR2 sequences are SNHLY and FYNNEI. The CDR3 has 15 residues. The CDR3 coding sequence is TGTGCCAGCAGCTACAGCAGGGGCGCGGGCGACGAGCAGTACTTC. This gives the protein CASSYSRGAGDEQYF.

The CDR3 nucleotides read TGTGCCTCGGTGGAGGGGGGGGGTTCCTACAATGAGCAGTTCTTC. It specifies CASVEGGGSYNEQFF. The chain combines TRBV28 with TRBJ2-1; D possibly corresponds to TRBD2 (7 bases). V lost 11 bases and J lost 1, with 18 bases in between. CDR3 length: 15 residues. The V gene's germline CDR1 is MDHEN and CDR2 SYDVKM.

This chain joins TRBV28 and TRBJ2-6; perhaps TRBD2 as D (5 bases). Trimming took off 7 bases at V and 0 bases at J, with 10 bases between the two ends. Per the germline V gene, CDR1 is MDHEN and CDR2 is SYDVKM. This CDR3 has 15 amino acids. The CDR3 protein is CASTPGSSGANVLTF. CDR3 nucleotide sequence: TGTGCCAGCACCCCTGGGAGCTCTGGGGCCAACGTCCTGACTTTC.

The chain combines TRBV13 with TRBJ1-4; unclear D gene. CDR3 length: 14 amino acids. Per germline, CDR1 PRHDT and CDR2 FYEKMQ (reference sequence). V was clipped by 5 bases and J by 3 bases, with 10 bases between them. The CDR3 sequence is CASSVKRSNEKLFF. In DNA, the CDR3 is TGTGCCAGCAGCGTGAAGAGGTCTAATGAAAAACTGTTTTTT. Full variable domain (outside the CDR3, taken from reference TRBV13 and TRBJ1-4): AAGVIQSPRHLIKEKRETATLKCYPIPRHDTVYWYQQGPGQDPQFLISFYEKMQSDKGSIPDRFSAQQFSDYHSELNMSSLELGDSALYFCASSVKRSNEKLFFGSGTQLSVL.

The rearrangement uses TRBV7-2 and TRBJ2-7, with 7 bases that match TRBD2. The CDR3 consists of 13 residues. Germline V gene data show CDR1 as SGHTA and CDR2 as FQGNSA. J was trimmed by 4 bases and V by 1 base; bases with no gene match: 1. The CDR3 coding sequence is TGTGCCAGCAGCTTAGGGGGGGGATACGAGCAGTACTTC. It yields the protein CASSLGGGYEQYF. The full variable domain, completed using reference TRBV7-2 and TRBJ2-7, is GAGVSQSPSNKVTEKGKDVELRCDPISGHTALYWYRQSLGQGLEFLIYFQGNSAPDKSGLPSDRFSAERTGGSVSTLTIQRTQQEDSAVYLCASSLGGGYEQYFGPGTRLTVT.

The chain recombines TRBV11-2 with TRBJ1-4; TRBD1 matches 8 bases. Unmatched junction bases numbered 7, after V lost 4 bases and J lost 0 bases. CDR1 is SGHAT and CDR2 is FQNNGV in the germline V gene. The CDR3 extends over 17 amino acids. In DNA form, the CDR3 reads TGTGCCAGCAGCTCCCGACAGGGGACTGCAACTAATGAAAAACTGTTTTTT. Encoded protein: CASSSRQGTATNEKLFF.

This chain uses TRBV9 with TRBJ2-7; 12 bases map to TRBD1. Trimming took 3 bases from V and 6 from J; bases not matched to a gene: 4. Per the germline V gene, CDR1 is SGDLS and CDR2 is YYNGEE. The CDR3 consists of 14 residues. The CDR3: CASSAGQGAGEQYF. The CDR3 DNA is TGTGCCAGCAGCGCGGGACAGGGGGCAGGCGAGCAGTACTTC.

This chain connects TRBV7-2 to TRBJ1-6; 10 bases match TRBD1. CDR1 and CDR2 from the germline V gene are SGHTA and FQGNSA. This CDR3 is 15 amino acids long. V gave up 5 bases and J gave up 9 bases; unmatched junction bases: 7. CDR3: CASSGTGTGVSPLHF. The CDR3 nucleotides are TGTGCCAGCAGCGGAACCGGGACAGGGGTTTCACCCCTCCACTTT.

This chain joins TRBV5-1 and TRBJ2-4, with a possible D match to TRBD2 (6 bases). Trimming shortened V by 1 base and J by 6 bases, and 14 bases separated the two germline ends. This CDR3 region has 15 residues. Germline V gene data show CDR1 as SGHRS and CDR2 as YFSETQ. CDR3 sequence reads: CASSLWRDGLNIQYF. CDR3 nucleotide sequence: TGCGCCAGCAGCTTGTGGCGGGACGGTCTAAACATTCAGTACTTC.

The genes are TRBV4-3 and TRBJ2-1; the match to TRBD2 covers 8 bases. CDR1 LGHNA and CDR2 YSLEER come from the germline V gene. CDR3 length equals 18 residues. J gave up 1 base and V 2 bases, and 10 bases lay outside the gene matches. CDR3 sequence reads: CASSQLLAGSGSYNEQFF. CDR3 bases: TGCGCCAGCAGCCAACTATTAGCGGGGTCGGGGTCCTACAATGAGCAGTTCTTC.

CDR3 DNA sequence: TGTGCCAGCGGTCGACAGGGCCCCTTCACCGGGGAGCTGTTTTTT. It codes for CASGRQGPFTGELFF. V and J are TRBV9 and TRBJ2-2, with 7 nucleotides matching TRBD1. V shed 7 bases, J shed 4 bases, and the junction held 10 bases outside the gene matches. CDR3 length: 15 residues. Germline lookup yields CDR1 SGDLS and CDR2 YYNGEE.

This clone was found a few times. The CDR3 sequence is CASSQELRGGTDTQYF. The DNA for the CDR3 is TGTGCCAGCAGCCAAGAACTTCGGGGGGGCACAGATACGCAGTATTTT. The chain recombines TRBV4-2 with TRBJ2-3; 7 nucleotides match TRBD2. V dropped 0 bases and J dropped 1; count of bases not matched to a gene: 4. CDR1 and CDR2 from the germline V gene are LGHNA and YNFKEQ. The CDR3 is made up of 16 amino acids.